This T cell receptor (beta chain) comes out of a study of siplizumab effects on memory and regulatory T cells. Study-level results: The majority of clones, roughly 80-95% of proliferating CD4+ or CD8+ clones, lacked an assignable naive or memory phenotype. Siplizumab significantly reduced alloreactive sequences traceable to unstimulated CD4+ memory cells.

Clones were read by immunoSEQ multiplex PCR, and TCRdb kept only the in-frame ones, dropping some. The table includes 6,000 or so clones, roughly a third detected once. Of note for this clone: The antigen is undetermined.

CDR1 is MNHEY and CDR2 is SMNVEV in the germline V gene (reference sequence). This CDR3 has 11 amino acids. With 9 bases removed from V and 7 bases from J, the gap between germline ends came to 10 bases. A 37°C coculture lasting six to seven days was applied to the mixed lymphocyte reaction cells. The sample comprised CFSE-low (dividing) CD8+ T cells sorted from an allogeneic mixed lymphocyte reaction. V gene TRBV27 combines with J gene TRBJ2-1; D not resolved. The source of this sequence is a human donor in good health; the cells came from an allogeneic mixed lymphocyte reaction. In DNA, the CDR3 is TGTGCCAGTGCCCTGGGAAATGAGCAGTTCTTC. Translation gives CASALGNEQFF.